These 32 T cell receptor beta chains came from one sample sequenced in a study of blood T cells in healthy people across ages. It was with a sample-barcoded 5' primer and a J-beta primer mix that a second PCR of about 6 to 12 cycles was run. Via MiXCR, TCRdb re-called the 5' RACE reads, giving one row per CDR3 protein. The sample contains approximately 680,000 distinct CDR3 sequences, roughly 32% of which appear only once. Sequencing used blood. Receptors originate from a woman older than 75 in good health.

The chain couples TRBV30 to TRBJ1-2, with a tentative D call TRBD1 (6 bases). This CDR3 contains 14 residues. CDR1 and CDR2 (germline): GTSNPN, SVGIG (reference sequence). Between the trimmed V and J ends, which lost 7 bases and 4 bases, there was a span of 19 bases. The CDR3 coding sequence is TGTGCCTCTTCTTCGAGGGGGGCTAGCTATGGCTACACCTTC. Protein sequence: CASSSRGASYGYTF.

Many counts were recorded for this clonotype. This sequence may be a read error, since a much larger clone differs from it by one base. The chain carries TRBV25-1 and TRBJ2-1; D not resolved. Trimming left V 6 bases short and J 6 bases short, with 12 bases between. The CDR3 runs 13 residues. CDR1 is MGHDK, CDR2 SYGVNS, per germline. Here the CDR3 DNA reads TGTGCCAGCAGGGTTGGAGCCACCAATGAGCAGTTCTTC. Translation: CASRVGATNEQFF.

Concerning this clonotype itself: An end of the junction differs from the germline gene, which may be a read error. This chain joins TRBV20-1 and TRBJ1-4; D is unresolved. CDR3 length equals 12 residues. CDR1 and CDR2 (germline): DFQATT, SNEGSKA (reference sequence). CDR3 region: CSAPATSEKLFF. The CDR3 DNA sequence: TGCAGTGCCCCAGCAACTAGTGAAAAACTGTTTTTT.

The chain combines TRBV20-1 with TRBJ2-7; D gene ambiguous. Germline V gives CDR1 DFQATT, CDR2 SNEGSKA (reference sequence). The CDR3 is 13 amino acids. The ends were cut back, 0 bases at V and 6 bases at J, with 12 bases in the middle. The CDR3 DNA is TGCAGTGCTAGAGATCGGTTGACCTCCGAGCAGTACTTC. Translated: CSARDRLTSEQYF.

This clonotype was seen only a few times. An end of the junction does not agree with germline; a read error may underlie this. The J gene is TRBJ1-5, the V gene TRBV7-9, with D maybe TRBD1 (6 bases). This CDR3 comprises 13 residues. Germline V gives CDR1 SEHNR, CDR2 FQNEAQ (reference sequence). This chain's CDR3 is CVSSKQGHQPQHF. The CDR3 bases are TGTGTCAGCAGTAAACAGGGACATCAGCCCCAGCATTTT.

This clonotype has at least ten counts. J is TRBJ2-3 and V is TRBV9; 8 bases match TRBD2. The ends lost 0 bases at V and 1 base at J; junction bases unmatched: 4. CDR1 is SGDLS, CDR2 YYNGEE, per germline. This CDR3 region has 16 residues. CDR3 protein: CASSVESGGGTDTQYF. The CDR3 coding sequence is TGTGCCAGCAGCGTAGAGTCCGGGGGGGGCACAGATACGCAGTATTTT.

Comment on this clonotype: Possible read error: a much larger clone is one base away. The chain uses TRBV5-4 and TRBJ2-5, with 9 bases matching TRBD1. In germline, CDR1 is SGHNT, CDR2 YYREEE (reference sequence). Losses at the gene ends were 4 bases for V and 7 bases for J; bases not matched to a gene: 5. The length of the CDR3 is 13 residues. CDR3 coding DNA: TGTGCCAGCAGCGGAACAGGGGGCCTGACCCAGTACTTC. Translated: CASSGTGGLTQYF.

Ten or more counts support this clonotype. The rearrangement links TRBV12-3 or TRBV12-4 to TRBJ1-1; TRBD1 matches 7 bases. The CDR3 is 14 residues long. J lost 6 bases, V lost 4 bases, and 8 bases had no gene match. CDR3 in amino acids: CASSSGTVEAEAFF. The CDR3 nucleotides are TGTGCCAGCAGTTCCGGGACAGTTGAGGCTGAAGCTTTCTTT.

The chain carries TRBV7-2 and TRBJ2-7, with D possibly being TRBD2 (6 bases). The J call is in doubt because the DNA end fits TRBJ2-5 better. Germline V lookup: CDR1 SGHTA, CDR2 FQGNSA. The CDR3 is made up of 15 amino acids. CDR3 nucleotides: TGTGCCAGCAGCTTAGTAGGTGGGAGCGGGGAGACCCAGTACTTC. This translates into CASSLVGGSGETQYF.

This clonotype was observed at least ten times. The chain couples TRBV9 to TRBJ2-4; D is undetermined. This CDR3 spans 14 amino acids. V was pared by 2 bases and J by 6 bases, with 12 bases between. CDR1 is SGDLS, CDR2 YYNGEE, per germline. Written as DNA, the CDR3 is TGTGCCAGCAGCGTTACTGCGACTCCAAACATTCAGTACTTC. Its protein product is CASSVTATPNIQYF.

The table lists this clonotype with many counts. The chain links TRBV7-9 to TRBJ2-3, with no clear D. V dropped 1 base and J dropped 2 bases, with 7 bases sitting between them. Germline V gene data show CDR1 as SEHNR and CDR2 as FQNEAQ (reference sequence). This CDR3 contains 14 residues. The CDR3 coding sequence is TGTGCCAGCAGCTTAGGGGGAAACACAGATACGCAGTATTTT. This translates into CASSLGGNTDTQYF.

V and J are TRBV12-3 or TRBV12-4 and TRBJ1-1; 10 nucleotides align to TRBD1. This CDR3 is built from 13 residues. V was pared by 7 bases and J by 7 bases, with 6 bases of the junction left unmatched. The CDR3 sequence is CASIMTGGIEAFF. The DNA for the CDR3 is TGTGCCAGCATTATGACAGGGGGCATTGAAGCTTTCTTT.

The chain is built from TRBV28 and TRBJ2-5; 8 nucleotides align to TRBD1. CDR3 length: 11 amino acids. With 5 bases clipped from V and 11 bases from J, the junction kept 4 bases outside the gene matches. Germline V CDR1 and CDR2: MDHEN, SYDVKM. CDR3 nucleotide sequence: TGTGCCAGCAGTACAAACAGGGGGCAGTACTTC. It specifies CASSTNRGQYF.

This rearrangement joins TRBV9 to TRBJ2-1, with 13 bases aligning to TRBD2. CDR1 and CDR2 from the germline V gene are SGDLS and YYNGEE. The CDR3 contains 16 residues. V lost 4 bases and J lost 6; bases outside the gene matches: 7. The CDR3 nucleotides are TGTGCCAGCAGCACCCGGACTAGCGGGGGATTCAATGAGCAGTTCTTC. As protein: CASSTRTSGGFNEQFF.

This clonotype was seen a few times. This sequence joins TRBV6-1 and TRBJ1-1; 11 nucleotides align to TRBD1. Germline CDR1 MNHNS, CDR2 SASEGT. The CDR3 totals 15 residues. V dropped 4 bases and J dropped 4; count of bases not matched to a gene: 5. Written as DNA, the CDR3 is TGTGCCAGCAGTGCGCCGGACAGGGGGCTCACTGAAGCTTTCTTT. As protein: CASSAPDRGLTEAFF.

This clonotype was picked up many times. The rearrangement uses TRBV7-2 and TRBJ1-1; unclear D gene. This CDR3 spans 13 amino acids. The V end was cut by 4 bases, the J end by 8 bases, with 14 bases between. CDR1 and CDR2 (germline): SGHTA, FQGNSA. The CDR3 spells CASSSHLGREAFF. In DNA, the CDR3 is TGTGCCAGCAGCTCTCACCTCGGCAGGGAAGCTTTCTTT.

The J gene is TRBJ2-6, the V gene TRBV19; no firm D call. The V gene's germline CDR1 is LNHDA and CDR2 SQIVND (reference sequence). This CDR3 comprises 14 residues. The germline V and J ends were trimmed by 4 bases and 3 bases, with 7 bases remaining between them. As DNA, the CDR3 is TGTGCCAGTAGTAGAGATGTTGGGGCCAACGTCCTGACTTTC. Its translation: CASSRDVGANVLTF. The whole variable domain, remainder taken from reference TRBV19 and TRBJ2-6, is DGGITQSPKYLFRKEGQNVTLSCEQNLNHDAMYWYRQDPGQGLRLIYYSQIVNDFQKGDIAEGYSVSREKKESFPLTVTSAQKNPTAFYLCASSRDVGANVLTFGAGSRLTVL.

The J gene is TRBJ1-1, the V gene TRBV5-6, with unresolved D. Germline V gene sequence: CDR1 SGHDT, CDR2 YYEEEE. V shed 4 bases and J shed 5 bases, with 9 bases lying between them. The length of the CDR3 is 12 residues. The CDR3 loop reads CASSGSWTEAFF. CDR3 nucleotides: TGTGCCAGCAGCGGGTCCTGGACTGAAGCTTTCTTT.

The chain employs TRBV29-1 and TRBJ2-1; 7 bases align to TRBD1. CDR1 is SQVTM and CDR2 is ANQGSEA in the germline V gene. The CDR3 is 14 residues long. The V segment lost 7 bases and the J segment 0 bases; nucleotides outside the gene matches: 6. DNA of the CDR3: TGCAGCGCTGGAAGGACAGGCTCCTACAATGAGCAGTTCTTC. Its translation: CSAGRTGSYNEQFF.

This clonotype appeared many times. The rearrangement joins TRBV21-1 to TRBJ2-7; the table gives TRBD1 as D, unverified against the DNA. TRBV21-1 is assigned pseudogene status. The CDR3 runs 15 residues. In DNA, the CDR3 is TGTGCCAGCAGCTTGGGGCGGGACAGTGCCTACGAGCAGTACTTC. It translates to CASSLGRDSAYEQYF.

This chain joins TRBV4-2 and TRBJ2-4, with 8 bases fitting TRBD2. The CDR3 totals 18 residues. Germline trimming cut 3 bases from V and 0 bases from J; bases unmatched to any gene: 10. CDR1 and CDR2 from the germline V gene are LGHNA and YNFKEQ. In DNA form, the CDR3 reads TGTGCCAGCAGCCAGGAACTAACTAGCGGACTAGCCAAAAACATTCAGTACTTC. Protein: CASSQELTSGLAKNIQYF.

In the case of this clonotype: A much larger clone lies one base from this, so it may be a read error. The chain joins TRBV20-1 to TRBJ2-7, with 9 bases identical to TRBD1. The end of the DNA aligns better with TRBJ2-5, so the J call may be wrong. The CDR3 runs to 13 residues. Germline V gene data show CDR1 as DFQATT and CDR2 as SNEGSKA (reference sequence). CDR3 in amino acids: CRVSPGQGETQYF. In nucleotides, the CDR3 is TGCCGTGTTTCTCCGGGACAGGGAGAGACCCAGTACTTC.

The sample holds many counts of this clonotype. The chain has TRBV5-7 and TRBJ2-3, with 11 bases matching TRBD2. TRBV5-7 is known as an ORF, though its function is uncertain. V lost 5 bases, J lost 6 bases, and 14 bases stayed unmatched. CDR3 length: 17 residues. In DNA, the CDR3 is TGTGCCAGCAGATACGGACCGACTAGCGGGGATGAGGATACGCAGTATTTT. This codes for CASRYGPTSGDEDTQYF.

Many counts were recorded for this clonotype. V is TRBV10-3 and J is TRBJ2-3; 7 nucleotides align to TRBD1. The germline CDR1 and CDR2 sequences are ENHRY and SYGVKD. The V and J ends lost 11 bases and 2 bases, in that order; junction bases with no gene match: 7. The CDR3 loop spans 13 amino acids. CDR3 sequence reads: CAVQQGSTDTQYF. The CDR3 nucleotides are TGTGCCGTCCAACAGGGGTCCACAGATACGCAGTATTTT.

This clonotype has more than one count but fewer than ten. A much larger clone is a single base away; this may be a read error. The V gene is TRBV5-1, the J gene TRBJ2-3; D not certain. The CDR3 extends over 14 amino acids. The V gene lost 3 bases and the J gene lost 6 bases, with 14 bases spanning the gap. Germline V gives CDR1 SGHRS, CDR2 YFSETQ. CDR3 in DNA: TGCGCCAGCAGCTGGAAATCGGCTTGGGATACGCAGTATTTT. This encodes CASSWKSAWDTQYF.

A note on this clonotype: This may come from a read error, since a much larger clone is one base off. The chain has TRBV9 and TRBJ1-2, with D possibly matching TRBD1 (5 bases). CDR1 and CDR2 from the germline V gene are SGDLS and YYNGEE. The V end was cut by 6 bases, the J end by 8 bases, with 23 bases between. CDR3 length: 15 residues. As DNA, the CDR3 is TGTGCCAGCATCGTTCAAACAGCCGGGGGAGGGGGCTACACCTTC. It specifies CASIVQTAGGGGYTF.

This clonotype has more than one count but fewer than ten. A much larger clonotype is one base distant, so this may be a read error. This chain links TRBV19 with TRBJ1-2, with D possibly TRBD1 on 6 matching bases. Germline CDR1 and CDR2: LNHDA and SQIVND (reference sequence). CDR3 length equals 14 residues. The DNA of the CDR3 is TGTACCAGTATCCCCGAGGGGGTAGGGTATGGCTACACCTTC. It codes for CTSIPEGVGYGYTF. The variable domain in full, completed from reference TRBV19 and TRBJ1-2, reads DGGITQSPKYLFRKEGQNVTLSCEQNLNHDAMYWYRQDPGQGLRLIYYSQIVNDFQKGDIAEGYSVSREKKESFPLTVTSAQKNPTAFYLCTSIPEGVGYGYTFGSGTRLTVV.

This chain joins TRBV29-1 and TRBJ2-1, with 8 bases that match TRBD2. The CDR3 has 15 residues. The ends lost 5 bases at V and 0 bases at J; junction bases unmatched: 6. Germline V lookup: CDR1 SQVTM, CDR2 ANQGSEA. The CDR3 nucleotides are TGCAGCGTTCGGGCGGGAGGACGCTCCTACAATGAGCAGTTCTTC. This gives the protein CSVRAGGRSYNEQFF.

The CDR3 is CASSESSGVANEKLFF. DNA of the CDR3: TGTGCCAGCAGTGAAAGTTCCGGGGTAGCTAATGAAAAACTGTTTTTT. This rearrangement joins TRBV6-1 to TRBJ1-4; D ambiguous. This CDR3 is 16 amino acids long. Trimming took 2 bases from V and 3 from J, leaving 13 bases between them. Germline CDR1 and CDR2: MNHNS and SASEGT.

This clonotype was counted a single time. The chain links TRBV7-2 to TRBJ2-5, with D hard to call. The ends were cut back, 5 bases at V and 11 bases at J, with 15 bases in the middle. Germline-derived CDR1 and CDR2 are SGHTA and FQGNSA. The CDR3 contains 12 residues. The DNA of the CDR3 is TGTGCCAGCAGCCTATACCACCGTGAGCAGTACTTC. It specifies CASSLYHREQYF.

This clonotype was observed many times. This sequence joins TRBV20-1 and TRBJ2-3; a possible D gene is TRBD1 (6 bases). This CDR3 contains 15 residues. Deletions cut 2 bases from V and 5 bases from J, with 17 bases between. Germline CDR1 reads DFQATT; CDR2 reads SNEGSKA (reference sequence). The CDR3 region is CSARYLATQGDTQYF. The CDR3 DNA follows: TGCAGTGCTAGATACTTAGCGACACAGGGAGATACGCAGTATTTT.

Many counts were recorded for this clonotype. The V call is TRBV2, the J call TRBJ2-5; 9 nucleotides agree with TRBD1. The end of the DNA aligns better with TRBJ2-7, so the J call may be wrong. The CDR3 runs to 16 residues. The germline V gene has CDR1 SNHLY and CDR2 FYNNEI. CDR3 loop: CASRSAPGTGFHEQYF. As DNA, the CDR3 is TGTGCCAGCAGGTCTGCACCCGGGACAGGGTTCCACGAGCAGTACTTC.